This T cell receptor (delta chain) was captured in a study of γδ T cells in repeated Plasmodium falciparum infection. Study background: Malian children with intense seasonal malaria exposure were compared with matched Australian children. Study results and caveats: Vdelta2-negative gammadelta repertoires appeared less diverse and less shared in Malian than Australian children. Vgamma9/Vdelta2+ repertoires stayed stably polyclonal over time and infection. Repeated controlled infections reportedly drove waves of new clonotype selection in Vdelta2-negative, mostly Vdelta1+, gammadelta repertoires.

Remarks on this clone: Its antigen is not known. TCRdb attributes to this sequence the protein of a much larger clone, which differs from the DNA translation at residue 17; a read error is likely, and the protein displayed is translated from the DNA.

TCRdb applied CATT to the multiplex PCR reads for clone calling. The sample records tens of thousands of delta-chain clones, roughly 2% being singletons. Bulk repertoires came from Vgamma9/Vdelta2+ or Vdelta2-negative gammadelta T cells flow-sorted from PBMC. The germline V gene encodes CDR1 TVYSNPD and CDR2 GDNSRS (reference sequence). This CDR3 is built from 20 residues. The receptor was isolated from a pool of human donors (malaria-infected and uninfected, not separated). The sequencing input was gamma-delta T cells from blood. The chain recombines TRDV3 with TRDJ1; 7 bases line up with TRDD3. This chain's CDR3 is CAFISSATVWGARNTDRLIF. In DNA, the CDR3 is TGTGCCTTTATATCTTCCGCTACAGTCTGGGGGGCCAGGAACACCGATAGACTCATCTTT.